The rows below give T cell receptor beta chains drawn from one sample of a study of blood T cell repertoires in COVID-19. Sequencing used immunoSEQ multiplex PCR; TCRdb keeps in-frame clones, though not all of them. In the table there are nearly 50,000 clones, 70% to 90% of which are singletons. Sequenced sample: peripheral blood. Source of these receptors: a human donor in a cohort sampled during active COVID-19. Each CDR3 is given with its conserved first and last residue. The order of the fields is V gene, clone size, D gene, CDR3 length, J gene, CDR3 protein, CDR3 DNA. The D gene is left open where the match is weak. Size values are once, few and many counts, or a class for expanded clones, and some rows have none.

>TRBV29-1|.|.|13|TRBJ2-1
CSVPGSSYNEQFF
TGCAGCGTCCCGGGGAGCAGCTACAATGAGCAGTTCTTC
>TRBV21-1|.|.|18|TRBJ2-5
CASSRPLKQLVSLETQYF
TGTGCCAGCAGCAGGCCTCTAAAACAGCTTGTTTCGCTCGAGACCCAGTACTTC
>TRBV9|once|TRBD2|17|TRBJ2-3
CASSVGLAGGPTDTQYF
TGTGCCAGCAGCGTAGGTCTAGCGGGAGGGCCGACAGATACGCAGTATTTT
>TRBV6-5|.|.|16|TRBJ2-7
CASSYPTGASSYEQYF
TGTGCCAGCAGTTATCCTACGGGAGCTAGCTCCTACGAGCAGTACTTC
>TRBV5-1|.|.|14|TRBJ1-2
CASSPAGGDYGYTF
TGCGCCAGCAGCCCGGCGGGCGGGGACTATGGCTACACCTTC
>TRBV6-6|.|.|14|TRBJ1-1
CASSYRGTNTEAFF
TGTGCCAGCAGTTACAGGGGGACGAACACTGAAGCTTTCTTT
>TRBV27|.|TRBD2|14|TRBJ2-2
CASSWGTSAGELFF
TGTGCCAGCAGCTGGGGGACTAGCGCCGGGGAGCTGTTTTTT
>TRBV19|.|.|13|TRBJ1-1
CASSPRVDTEAFF
TGTGCCAGTAGTCCCAGGGTCGACACTGAAGCTTTCTTT
>TRBV4-3|once|TRBD2|15|TRBJ2-1
CASSELLAGVNEQFF
TGCGCCAGCAGCGAACTACTAGCGGGAGTTAATGAGCAGTTCTTC
>TRBV28|.|TRBD2|14|TRBJ2-3
CASSLAGGGDTQYF
TGTGCCAGCAGTCTAGCGGGAGGGGGAGATACGCAGTATTTT
>TRBV7-2|.|.|14|TRBJ2-5
CASSLAGLQETQYF
TGTGCCAGCAGCTTAGCGGGGCTTCAAGAGACCCAGTACTTC
>TRBV11-2|.|TRBD2|15|TRBJ2-2
CASRGAGAYTGELFF
TGTGCCAGCAGGGGAGCGGGAGCCTACACCGGGGAGCTGTTTTTT
>TRBV27|.|TRBD1|16|TRBJ1-2
CASSLSLQGVNYGYTF
TGTGCCAGCAGTTTATCGTTACAGGGGGTTAACTATGGCTACACCTTC
>TRBV4-1|many|TRBD1|17|TRBJ1-5
CASSQDTQQGGSQPQHF
TGCGCCAGCAGCCAAGATACGCAACAGGGGGGAAGTCAGCCCCAGCATTTT
>TRBV27|.|TRBD2|19|TRBJ2-2
CASHTVVGGDYANTGELFF
TGTGCCAGCCACACGGTGGTGGGGGGGGATTACGCGAACACCGGGGAGCTGTTTTTT
>TRBV15|.|TRBD2|16|TRBJ2-1
CATSRGSRLADNEQFF
TGTGCCACCAGCAGAGGATCGCGACTAGCGGACAATGAGCAGTTCTTC
>TRBV6-1|.|.|16|TRBJ2-7
CASSEALLTGAYEQYF
TGTGCCAGCAGTGAAGCGCTTTTGACGGGAGCCTACGAGCAGTACTTC
>TRBV7-8|.|.|13|TRBJ1-5
CASSLQGDQPQHF
TGTGCCAGCAGCTTGCAGGGCGATCAGCCCCAGCATTTT
>TRBV12-5|.|TRBD1|15|TRBJ2-7
CASGLGDREVREQYF
TGTGCTAGTGGTTTGGGGGACAGGGAGGTAAGGGAGCAGTACTTC
>TRBV4-1|once|TRBD1|14|TRBJ1-4
CASSQKTGYEKLFF
TGCGCCAGCAGCCAAAAGACAGGGTATGAAAAACTGTTTTTT
>TRBV6-5|.|.|15|TRBJ1-1
CASSYLTGSGTEAFF
TGTGCCAGCAGTTACCTAACAGGGTCGGGCACTGAAGCTTTCTTT
>TRBV9|.|TRBD2|14|TRBJ2-1
CASSVGGGYNEQFF
TGTGCCAGCAGCGTAGGGGGAGGGTACAATGAGCAGTTCTTC
>TRBV7-8|.|.|14|TRBJ2-5
CASSPPGEVETQYF
TGTGCCAGCAGCCCGCCGGGGGAGGTGGAGACCCAGTACTTC
>TRBV5-1|.|.|13|TRBJ1-1
CASSLPGNTEAFF
TGCGCCAGCAGCTTACCGGGTAACACTGAAGCTTTCTTT
>TRBV30|.|.|13|TRBJ2-5
CAWATITGETQYF
TGTGCCTGGGCTACGATTACGGGAGAGACCCAGTACTTC
>TRBV20-1|.|.|15|TRBJ1-5
CSASRRGSGNQPQHF
TGCAGTGCTAGTAGAAGGGGTTCGGGCAATCAGCCCCAGCATTTT
>TRBV7-8|once|.|14|TRBJ1-1
CASSLVIGNTEAFF
TGTGCCAGCAGCTTAGTTATCGGGAACACTGAAGCTTTCTTT
>TRBV18|.|.|15|TRBJ1-4
CASSPPGVPGSGLFF
TGTGCCAGCTCACCACCGGGCGTCCCCGGCTCCGGACTGTTTTTT
>TRBV12-5|.|.|17|TRBJ2-3
CASGLGASLRARDTQYF
TGTGCTAGTGGTTTGGGGGCCTCCCTCAGGGCTCGGGATACGCAGTATTTT
>TRBV9|.|.|15|TRBJ2-3
CASSVVGVSTDTQYF
TGTGCCAGCAGCGTAGTTGGAGTCAGCACAGATACGCAGTATTTT
>TRBV29-1|.|TRBD1|14|TRBJ2-1
CSVDGTGVGNEQFF
TGCAGCGTTGACGGGACAGGGGTGGGAAATGAGCAGTTCTTC
>TRBV6-2/TRBV6-3|.|.|12|TRBJ1-1
CASSPGYTEAFF
TGTGCCAGCAGTCCAGGTTACACTGAAGCTTTCTTT
>TRBV27|.|.|16|TRBJ2-1
CASKTGWGRSYNEQFF
TGTGCCAGCAAAACGGGGTGGGGAAGATCCTACAATGAGCAGTTCTTC
>TRBV3-1/TRBV3-2|.|.|14|TRBJ1-1
CASSNSDRNTEAFF
TGTGCCAGCAGCAATTCGGACAGGAACACTGAAGCTTTCTTT
>TRBV7-8|once|TRBD2|14|TRBJ2-7
CASSHSGMVREQYF
TGTGCCAGCAGCCATAGCGGGATGGTTCGCGAGCAGTACTTC
>TRBV6-4|few|TRBD1|13|TRBJ1-2
CASSETGVGDYTF
TGTGCCAGCAGCGAAACAGGGGTTGGCGACTACACCTTC
>TRBV28|.|.|14|TRBJ2-7
CASSDSPLSYEQYF
TGTGCCAGCAGCGACAGTCCCCTCTCCTACGAGCAGTACTTC
>TRBV18|.|TRBD2|16|TRBJ2-7
CASSPLAGGPTYEQYF
TGTGCCAGCTCACCGCTAGCGGGAGGGCCCACCTACGAGCAGTACTTC
>TRBV27|.|TRBD1|16|TRBJ1-1
CASSPWTGGAITEAFF
TGTGCCAGCAGTCCATGGACAGGGGGCGCGATCACTGAAGCTTTCTTT
>TRBV7-3|few|.|13|TRBJ2-1
CASSLTGADEQFF
TGTGCCAGCAGCTTAACAGGGGCGGATGAGCAGTTCTTC
>TRBV6-6|.|.|13|TRBJ1-1
CASSYFGQYEAFF
TGTGCCAGCAGTTACTTTGGACAGTATGAAGCTTTCTTT
>TRBV7-9|.|.|15|TRBJ1-2
CASSLGLGAVHGYTF
TGTGCCAGCAGTCTAGGGTTGGGGGCTGTACATGGCTACACCTTC
>TRBV5-1|.|TRBD2|14|TRBJ2-5
CASSPSGRGETQYF
TGCGCCAGCAGCCCCAGCGGGAGGGGGGAGACCCAGTACTTC
>TRBV27|.|.|15|TRBJ2-7
CASRLTGTTRYEQYF
TGTGCCAGCAGGCTAACCGGGACAACCCGCTACGAGCAGTACTTC
>TRBV15|.|.|19|TRBJ1-4
CATSRGLLSPERTNEKLFF
TGTGCCACCAGTAGAGGTCTTTTAAGTCCAGAAAGAACTAATGAAAAACTGTTTTTT
>TRBV6-1|.|.|17|TRBJ2-1
CASSEEASGPDYNEQFF
TGTGCCAGCAGTGAAGAGGCAAGCGGCCCAGACTACAATGAGCAGTTCTTC
>TRBV19|.|TRBD1|15|TRBJ2-7
CASSIDPRGSYEQYF
TGTGCCAGTAGTATAGACCCCAGGGGGTCCTACGAGCAGTACTTC